The rows below give T cell receptor beta chains drawn from one sample of a study of neoadjuvant nivolumab and ipilimumab in lung cancer. Profiling relied on immunoSEQ multiplex PCR, and the TCRdb table lists in-frame clones only, not all of them. The sample has fewer than 20,000 clones, about 77% seen once; the top ten hold approximately 6.4%. Sequencing used tumor tissue, obtained after neoadjuvant nivolumab, alone or with ipilimumab, at or shortly before surgery. Receptors were obtained from an adult with non-small cell lung cancer. Each CDR3 is given with its conserved first and last residue. The order of the fields is CDR3 protein, CDR3 DNA, clone size, J gene, V gene, D gene, CDR3 length. A D gene is named only where the DNA matches it firmly. Clone size is not always given. Where it is, it says once, few, many or a class for expanded clones.

CDR3: CASSPNPYEQYF
DNA: TGTGCCAGCAGCCCTAACCCCTACGAGCAGTACTTC
size: NA
J: TRBJ2-7
V: TRBV7-8
D: NA
length: 12

CDR3: CASSLRVGQNQPQHF
DNA: TGTGCCAGCAGCTTAAGGGTGGGGCAGAATCAGCCCCAGCATTTT
size: NA
J: TRBJ1-5
V: TRBV7-2
D: NA
length: 15

CDR3: CASSESGELFF
DNA: TGTGCCAGCAGTGAGAGCGGGGAGCTGTTTTTT
size: once
J: TRBJ2-2
V: TRBV25-1
D: NA
length: 11

CDR3: CASSFGRGLFTEAFF
DNA: TGTGCCAGCAGCTTTGGCAGGGGGCTTTTCACTGAAGCTTTCTTT
size: NA
J: TRBJ1-1
V: TRBV5-4
D: TRBD1
length: 15

CDR3: CASSLEGYGYTF
DNA: TGTGCCAGCAGCTTGGAGGGCTATGGCTACACCTTC
size: NA
J: TRBJ1-2
V: TRBV5-8
D: NA
length: 12

CDR3: CASSFVSLSGYNEQFF
DNA: TGTGCCAGCAGTTTTGTCTCTCTTAGCGGCTACAATGAGCAGTTCTTC
size: NA
J: TRBJ2-1
V: TRBV27
D: NA
length: 16

CDR3: CASSHDSAGETQYF
DNA: TGTGCCAGCAGCCACGACTCGGCAGGAGAGACCCAGTACTTC
size: NA
J: TRBJ2-5
V: TRBV5-4
D: NA
length: 14

CDR3: CASSPRARETQYF
DNA: TGTGCCAGCTCACCACGGGCACGTGAGACCCAGTACTTC
size: NA
J: TRBJ2-5
V: TRBV18
D: NA
length: 13

CDR3: CASSPGTSAKETQYF
DNA: TGTGCCAGCAGCCCCGGGACTAGCGCAAAAGAGACCCAGTACTTC
size: NA
J: TRBJ2-5
V: TRBV7-9
D: TRBD2
length: 15

CDR3: CASSGYFAGAGELFF
DNA: TGTGCCAGCAGCGGGTACTTCGCGGGAGCCGGGGAGCTGTTTTTT
size: NA
J: TRBJ2-2
V: TRBV9
D: TRBD2
length: 15

CDR3: CASSPGVGSYNEQFF
DNA: TGTGCCAGCAGCCCAGGCGTGGGCTCCTACAATGAGCAGTTCTTC
size: NA
J: TRBJ2-1
V: TRBV7-2
D: NA
length: 15

CDR3: CASSASPTDTQYF
DNA: TGTGCCAGTAGCGCCAGCCCAACAGATACGCAGTATTTT
size: NA
J: TRBJ2-3
V: TRBV19
D: NA
length: 13

CDR3: CASSGDLGGANQPQHF
DNA: TGTGCCAGCAGTGGAGACCTAGGAGGGGCTAATCAGCCCCAGCATTTT
size: few
J: TRBJ1-5
V: TRBV6-1
D: NA
length: 16

CDR3: CASSLAIGKRGGELFF
DNA: TGCGCCAGCAGCTTGGCCATTGGGAAACGTGGCGGGGAGCTGTTTTTT
size: NA
J: TRBJ2-2
V: TRBV5-1
D: NA
length: 16

CDR3: CASSPSRERGFYEQYF
DNA: TGTGCCAGCAGCCCAAGTAGGGAGCGGGGGTTCTACGAGCAGTACTTC
size: NA
J: TRBJ2-7
V: TRBV11-2
D: TRBD2
length: 16

CDR3: CASSLVVRGSTDTQYF
DNA: TGTGCCAGCAGCTTGGTGGTGAGGGGCAGCACAGATACGCAGTATTTT
size: NA
J: TRBJ2-3
V: TRBV5-6
D: NA
length: 16

CDR3: CASRPPGPLYGYTF
DNA: TGTGCCAGCAGGCCCCCAGGCCCGTTGTATGGCTACACCTTC
size: NA
J: TRBJ1-2
V: TRBV25-1
D: NA
length: 14

CDR3: CASSVPQGEGEAFF
DNA: TGTGCCAGCAGCGTCCCACAGGGGGAGGGTGAAGCTTTCTTT
size: NA
J: TRBJ1-1
V: TRBV5-4
D: TRBD1
length: 14

CDR3: CASSEGNSFYGYTF
DNA: TGTGCCAGCAGTGAAGGAAACAGCTTCTATGGCTACACCTTC
size: few
J: TRBJ1-2
V: TRBV6-1
D: NA
length: 14

CDR3: CASSLGGEGANVLTF
DNA: TGTGCCAGCAGCTTGGGAGGGGAAGGGGCCAACGTCCTGACTTTC
size: NA
J: TRBJ2-6
V: TRBV7-3
D: TRBD2
length: 15

CDR3: CASSPPVGGRVGGTYNEQFF
DNA: TGTGCCAGCTCACCACCAGTCGGGGGCAGAGTGGGAGGGACCTACAATGAGCAGTTCTTC
size: NA
J: TRBJ2-1
V: TRBV18
D: NA
length: 20

CDR3: CAISEGKLAGKDTQYF
DNA: TGTGCCATCAGTGAGGGCAAACTAGCGGGAAAAGATACGCAGTATTTT
size: NA
J: TRBJ2-3
V: TRBV10-3
D: TRBD2
length: 16

CDR3: CASSDRSDQPQHF
DNA: TGTGCCAGCAGTGACAGGAGCGATCAGCCCCAGCATTTT
size: once
J: TRBJ1-5
V: TRBV27
D: NA
length: 13

CDR3: CASTSERNQPQHF
DNA: TGTGCCAGCACCTCCGAGCGGAATCAGCCCCAGCATTTT
size: NA
J: TRBJ1-5
V: TRBV6-1
D: NA
length: 13

CDR3: CASSARLAVNEQFF
DNA: TGTGCCAGCAGCGCTCGACTAGCGGTCAATGAGCAGTTCTTC
size: NA
J: TRBJ2-1
V: TRBV9
D: TRBD2
length: 14

CDR3: CASSSTGGIDGYTF
DNA: TGTGCCAGCAGCTCGACAGGGGGCATAGATGGCTACACCTTC
size: NA
J: TRBJ1-2
V: TRBV7-3
D: TRBD1
length: 14

CDR3: CAIVPGPPNTGELFF
DNA: TGTGCCATCGTCCCGGGACCCCCGAACACCGGGGAGCTGTTTTTT
size: NA
J: TRBJ2-2
V: TRBV6-7
D: NA
length: 15

CDR3: CAWDPAGGLEAFF
DNA: TGTGCCTGGGACCCTGCGGGGGGCCTGGAAGCTTTCTTT
size: NA
J: TRBJ1-1
V: TRBV30
D: NA
length: 13

CDR3: CASSLGLSNTEAFF
DNA: TGTGCCAGCAGCTTGGGGCTGTCGAACACTGAAGCTTTCTTT
size: NA
J: TRBJ1-1
V: TRBV5-5
D: NA
length: 14

CDR3: CSARTVTEAFF
DNA: TGCAGTGCTAGGACAGTTACTGAAGCTTTCTTT
size: few
J: TRBJ1-1
V: TRBV20-1
D: NA
length: 11

CDR3: CAISEQGTFPGANQPQHF
DNA: TGTGCCATCAGTGAACAGGGGACTTTCCCTGGGGCCAATCAGCCCCAGCATTTT
size: NA
J: TRBJ1-5
V: TRBV10-3
D: TRBD1
length: 18

CDR3: CASSPGGAGKDTQYF
DNA: TGCGCCAGCAGCCCCGGGGGAGCGGGAAAGGATACGCAGTATTTT
size: NA
J: TRBJ2-3
V: TRBV5-1
D: TRBD2
length: 15

CDR3: CASSFLGETTEAFF
DNA: TGTGCCAGCAGCTTCTTGGGAGAGACCACTGAAGCTTTCTTT
size: medium-sized
J: TRBJ1-1
V: TRBV5-6
D: NA
length: 14

CDR3: CASSVREREGYNEQFF
DNA: TGTGCCAGCAGCGTACGGGAGCGGGAGGGTTACAATGAGCAGTTCTTC
size: NA
J: TRBJ2-1
V: TRBV9
D: TRBD2
length: 16

CDR3: CASSPNGRYEQYF
DNA: TGTGCCAGCAGCCCTAATGGGCGCTACGAGCAGTACTTC
size: NA
J: TRBJ2-7
V: TRBV7-8
D: NA
length: 13